This T cell receptor beta chain was recovered during a study of T cells in Graves' hyperthyroidism and ophthalmopathy. Notes on the study in general: Model-based prediction identified ophthalmopathy a median about 7 months prior to its onset.

Researchers took RNA transcripts and amplified the TCR beta CDR3 regions from them. During a first-round RT-PCR of the TCR CDR3, the HTBI primer set was used. In TCRdb, the multiplex PCR reads were re-called with MiXCR into one record per CDR3 protein. The repertoire holds about 570,000 distinct CDR3 sequences, with more than 45% as singletons. Germline V gives CDR1 SEHNR, CDR2 FQNEAQ (reference sequence). The CDR3 is 15 amino acids. A word on this clonotype: No antigen is known for it. A read error may produce the germline difference seen at one junction end.

The sequenced sample was peripheral blood or thyroid tissue (not recorded which). This TCR was recovered from an adult woman with Graves' disease, either hyperthyroidism or ophthalmopathy (not recorded which). The J gene is TRBJ2-3, the V gene TRBV7-9; D remains ambiguous. The CDR3 bases are TGTGCCAGCAGCTTTCCCCGAGGTGGCACAGATACGCGGTATTTT. Encoded protein: CASSFPRGGTDTRYF.